One TCR beta chain is described in this entry. This sample is drawn from a study of cytomegalovirus exposure and HLA in healthy donors. V shed 6 bases and J shed 5 bases, with 14 bases lying between them. The CDR3 is 13 residues long. In germline, CDR1 is KGHSH, CDR2 LQKENI. PCR amplification relied on 60 Vbeta primers (plus 13 Jbeta primers). Libraries were prepared by immunoSEQ multiplex PCR; TCRdb keeps only in-frame clonotypes and omits some of them. The sample holds 150,000 to 200,000 clones; around 85% are singletons and the top ten take 1%. Sequencing was done on a sample of PBMCs. The chain recombines TRBV18 with TRBJ2-7, with a possible D match to TRBD1 (5 bases). This sequence was found in a boy aged 2 to 9 in good health and CMV-seronegative. CDR3 protein: CASSLGPDNEQYV. CDR3 nucleotide sequence: TGTGCCAGCTCCCTGGGGCCAGATAACGAGCAGTACGTC.